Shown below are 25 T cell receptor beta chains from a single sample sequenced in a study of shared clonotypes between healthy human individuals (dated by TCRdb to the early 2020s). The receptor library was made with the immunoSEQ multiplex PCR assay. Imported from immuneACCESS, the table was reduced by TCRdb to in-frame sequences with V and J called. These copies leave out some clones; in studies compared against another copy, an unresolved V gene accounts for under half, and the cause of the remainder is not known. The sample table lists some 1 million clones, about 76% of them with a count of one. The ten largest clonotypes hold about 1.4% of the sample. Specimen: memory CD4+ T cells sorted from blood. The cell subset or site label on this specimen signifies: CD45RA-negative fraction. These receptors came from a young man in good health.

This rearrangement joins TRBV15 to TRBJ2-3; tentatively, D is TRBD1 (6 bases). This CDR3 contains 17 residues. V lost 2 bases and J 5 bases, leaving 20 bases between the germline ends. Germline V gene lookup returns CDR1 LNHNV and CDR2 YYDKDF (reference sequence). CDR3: CATSRSKGVYGQDTQYF. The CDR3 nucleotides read TGTGCCACCAGCAGAAGTAAGGGGGTGTACGGTCAAGATACGCAGTATTTT.

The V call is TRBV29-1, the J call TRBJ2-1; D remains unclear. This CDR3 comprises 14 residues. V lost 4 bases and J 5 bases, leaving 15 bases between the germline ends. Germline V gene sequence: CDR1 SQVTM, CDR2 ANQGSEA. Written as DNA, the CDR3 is TGCAGCGTTGCCCCCTTATGGGCTAACAATGAGCAGTTCTTC. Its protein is CSVAPLWANNEQFF.

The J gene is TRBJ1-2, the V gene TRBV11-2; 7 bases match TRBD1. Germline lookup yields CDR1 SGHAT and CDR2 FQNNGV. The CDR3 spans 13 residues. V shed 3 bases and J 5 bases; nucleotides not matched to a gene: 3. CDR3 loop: CASSLPQGYGYTF. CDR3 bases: TGTGCCAGCAGCTTGCCACAGGGGTATGGCTACACCTTC.

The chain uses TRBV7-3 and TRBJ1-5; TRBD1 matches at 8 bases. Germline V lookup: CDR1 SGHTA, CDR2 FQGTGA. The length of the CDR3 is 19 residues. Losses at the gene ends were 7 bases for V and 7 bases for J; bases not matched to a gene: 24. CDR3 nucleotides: TGTGCCAGCATCCATCAGGGGGCGCATCGACGGCACTTAGGCCAGCCCCAGCATTTT. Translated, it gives CASIHQGAHRRHLGQPQHF.

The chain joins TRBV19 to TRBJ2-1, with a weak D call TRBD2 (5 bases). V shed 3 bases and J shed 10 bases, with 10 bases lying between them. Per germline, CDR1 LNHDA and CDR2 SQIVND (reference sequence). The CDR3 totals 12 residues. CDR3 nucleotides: TGTGCCAGTAGTATTCGCTCGGGGGAGCAGTTCTTC. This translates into CASSIRSGEQFF.

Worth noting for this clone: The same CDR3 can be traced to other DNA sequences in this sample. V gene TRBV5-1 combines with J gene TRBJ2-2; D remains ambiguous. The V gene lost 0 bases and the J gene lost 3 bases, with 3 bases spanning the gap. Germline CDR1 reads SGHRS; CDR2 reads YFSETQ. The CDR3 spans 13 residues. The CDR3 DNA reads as TGCGCCAGCAGCTTGGTAGACACCGGGGAGCTGTTTTTT. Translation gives CASSLVDTGELFF.

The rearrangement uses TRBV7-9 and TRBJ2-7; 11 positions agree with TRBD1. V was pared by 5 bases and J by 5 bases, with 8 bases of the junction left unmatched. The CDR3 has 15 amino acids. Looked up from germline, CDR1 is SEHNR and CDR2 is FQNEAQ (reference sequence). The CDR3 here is CASSAGDRGINEQYF. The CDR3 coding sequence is TGTGCCAGCAGCGCTGGGGACAGGGGGATAAACGAGCAGTACTTC.

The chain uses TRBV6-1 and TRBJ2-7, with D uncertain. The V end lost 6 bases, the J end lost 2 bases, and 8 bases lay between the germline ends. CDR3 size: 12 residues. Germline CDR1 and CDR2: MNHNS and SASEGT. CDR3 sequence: CASRVGPYEQYF. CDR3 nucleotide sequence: TGTGCCAGCAGGGTAGGTCCCTACGAGCAGTACTTC.

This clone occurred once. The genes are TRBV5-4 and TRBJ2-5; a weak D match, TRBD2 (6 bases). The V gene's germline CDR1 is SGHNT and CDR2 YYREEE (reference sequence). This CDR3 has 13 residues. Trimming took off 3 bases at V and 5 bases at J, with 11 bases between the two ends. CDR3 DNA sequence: TGTGCCAGCAGCTCGCGGGAACGCGAGACCCAGTACTTC. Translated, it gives CASSSRERETQYF.

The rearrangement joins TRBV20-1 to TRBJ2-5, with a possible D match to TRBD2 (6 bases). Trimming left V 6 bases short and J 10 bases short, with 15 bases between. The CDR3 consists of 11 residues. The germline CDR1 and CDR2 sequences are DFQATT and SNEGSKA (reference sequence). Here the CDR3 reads CSASLGEDQYF. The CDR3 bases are TGCAGTGCAAGCCTGGGGGAGGACCAGTACTTC.

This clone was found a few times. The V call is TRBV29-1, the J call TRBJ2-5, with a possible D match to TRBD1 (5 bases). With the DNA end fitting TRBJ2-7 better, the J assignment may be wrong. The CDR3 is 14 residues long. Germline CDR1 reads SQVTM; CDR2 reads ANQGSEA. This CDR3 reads CSVAERTSSYEQYF. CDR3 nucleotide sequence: TGCAGCGTTGCCGAGAGGACAAGCTCCTACGAGCAGTACTTC.

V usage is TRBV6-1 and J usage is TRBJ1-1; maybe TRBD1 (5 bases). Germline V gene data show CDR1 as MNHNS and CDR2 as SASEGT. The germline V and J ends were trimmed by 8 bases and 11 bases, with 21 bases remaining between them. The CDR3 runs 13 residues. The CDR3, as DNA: TGTGCCAGCCGAAGGGCCCCGGGGGAAGGGGCTTTCTTT. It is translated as CASRRAPGEGAFF.

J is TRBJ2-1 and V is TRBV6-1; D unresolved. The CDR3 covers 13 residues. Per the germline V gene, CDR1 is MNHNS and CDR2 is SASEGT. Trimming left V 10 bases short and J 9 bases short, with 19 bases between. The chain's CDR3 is CATKKRGNGEQFF. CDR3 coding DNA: TGTGCCACCAAGAAGCGAGGTAATGGTGAGCAGTTCTTC.

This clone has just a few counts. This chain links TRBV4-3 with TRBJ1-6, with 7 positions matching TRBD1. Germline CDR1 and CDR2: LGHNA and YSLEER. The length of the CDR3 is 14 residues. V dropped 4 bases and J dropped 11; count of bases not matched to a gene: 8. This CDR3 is CASSRLQGQTPLHF. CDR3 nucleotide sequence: TGCGCCAGCAGCCGCCTACAGGGGCAGACACCCCTCCACTTT.

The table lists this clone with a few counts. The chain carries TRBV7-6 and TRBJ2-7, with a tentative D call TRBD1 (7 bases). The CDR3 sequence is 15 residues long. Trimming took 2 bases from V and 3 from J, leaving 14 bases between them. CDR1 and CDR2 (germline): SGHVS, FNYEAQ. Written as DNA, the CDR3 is TGTGCCAGCAGCTTACAGGAGGGGGCCGGCTACGAGCAGTACTTC. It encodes CASSLQEGAGYEQYF.

CDR3 sequence: CASSFTGQNQPQHF. CDR3 nucleotides: TGTGCCAGCAGCTTTACGGGGCAAAATCAGCCCCAGCATTTT. The chain combines TRBV7-2 with TRBJ1-5, with a weak D call TRBD1 (5 bases). Germline CDR1 reads SGHTA; CDR2 reads FQGNSA. Trimming cost V 3 bases and J 4 bases, with 10 bases left between them. This CDR3 region has 14 residues.

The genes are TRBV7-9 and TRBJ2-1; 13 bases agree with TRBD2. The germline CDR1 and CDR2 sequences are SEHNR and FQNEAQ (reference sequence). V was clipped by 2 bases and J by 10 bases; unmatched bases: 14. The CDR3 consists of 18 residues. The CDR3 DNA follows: TGTGCCAGCAGCTTACGTGAGTCGGGACTAGCGGGATTTGGGGAGCAGTTCTTC. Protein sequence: CASSLRESGLAGFGEQFF.

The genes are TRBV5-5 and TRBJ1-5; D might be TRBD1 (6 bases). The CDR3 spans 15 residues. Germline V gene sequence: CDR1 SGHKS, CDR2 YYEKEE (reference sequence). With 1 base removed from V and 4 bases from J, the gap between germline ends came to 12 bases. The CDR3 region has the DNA TGTGCCAGCAGCTTGACCCCGGGGGCGAATCAGCCCCAGCATTTT. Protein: CASSLTPGANQPQHF.

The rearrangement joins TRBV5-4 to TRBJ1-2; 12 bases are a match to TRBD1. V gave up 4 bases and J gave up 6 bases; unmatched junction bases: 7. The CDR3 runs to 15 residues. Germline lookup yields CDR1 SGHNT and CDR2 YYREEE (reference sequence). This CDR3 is CASSRDRGLSDGYTF. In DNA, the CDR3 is TGTGCCAGCAGCAGGGACAGGGGGCTGTCTGATGGCTACACCTTC.

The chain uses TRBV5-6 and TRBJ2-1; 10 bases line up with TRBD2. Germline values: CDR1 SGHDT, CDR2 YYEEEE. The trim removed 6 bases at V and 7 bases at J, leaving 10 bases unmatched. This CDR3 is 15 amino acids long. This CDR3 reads CASTASGSNLNEQFF. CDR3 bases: TGTGCCAGCACGGCTAGCGGGAGTAATTTAAATGAGCAGTTCTTC. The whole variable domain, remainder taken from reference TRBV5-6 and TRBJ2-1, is DAGVTQSPTHLIKTRGQQVTLRCSPKSGHDTVSWYQQALGQGPQFIFQYYEEEERQRGNFPDRFSGHQFPNYSSELNVNALLLGDSALYLCASTASGSNLNEQFFGPGTRLTVL.

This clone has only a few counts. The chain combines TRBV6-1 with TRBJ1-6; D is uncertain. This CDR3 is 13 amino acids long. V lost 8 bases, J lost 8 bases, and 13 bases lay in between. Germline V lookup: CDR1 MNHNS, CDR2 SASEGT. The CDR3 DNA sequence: TGTGCCAGCGCCTTGAGTAGGGATTCACCCCTCCACTTT. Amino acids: CASALSRDSPLHF.

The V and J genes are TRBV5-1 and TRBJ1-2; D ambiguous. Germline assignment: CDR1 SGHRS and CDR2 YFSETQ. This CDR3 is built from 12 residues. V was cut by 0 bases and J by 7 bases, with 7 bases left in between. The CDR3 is CASSLGVLGYTF. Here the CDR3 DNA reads TGCGCCAGCAGCTTGGGGGTGCTTGGCTACACCTTC.

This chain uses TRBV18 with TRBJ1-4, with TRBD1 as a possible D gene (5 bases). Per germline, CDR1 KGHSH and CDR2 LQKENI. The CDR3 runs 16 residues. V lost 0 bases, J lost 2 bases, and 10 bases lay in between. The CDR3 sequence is CASSPPTGGTNEKLFF. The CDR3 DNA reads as TGTGCCAGCTCACCACCTACCGGGGGGACTAATGAAAAACTGTTTTTT.

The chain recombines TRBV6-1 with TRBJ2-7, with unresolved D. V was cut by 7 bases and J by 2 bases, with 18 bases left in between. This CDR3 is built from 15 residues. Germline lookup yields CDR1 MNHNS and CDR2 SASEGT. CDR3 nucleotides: TGTGCCAGCACCCGCGGCAGGCCGGCCCCCTACGAGCAGTACTTC. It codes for CASTRGRPAPYEQYF.

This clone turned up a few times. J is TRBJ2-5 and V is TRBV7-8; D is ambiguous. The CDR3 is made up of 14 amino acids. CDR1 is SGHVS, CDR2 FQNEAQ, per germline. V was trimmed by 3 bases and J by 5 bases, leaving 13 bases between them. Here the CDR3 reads CASSFQTKRETQYF. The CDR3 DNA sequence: TGTGCCAGCAGCTTTCAGACGAAACGGGAGACCCAGTACTTC.